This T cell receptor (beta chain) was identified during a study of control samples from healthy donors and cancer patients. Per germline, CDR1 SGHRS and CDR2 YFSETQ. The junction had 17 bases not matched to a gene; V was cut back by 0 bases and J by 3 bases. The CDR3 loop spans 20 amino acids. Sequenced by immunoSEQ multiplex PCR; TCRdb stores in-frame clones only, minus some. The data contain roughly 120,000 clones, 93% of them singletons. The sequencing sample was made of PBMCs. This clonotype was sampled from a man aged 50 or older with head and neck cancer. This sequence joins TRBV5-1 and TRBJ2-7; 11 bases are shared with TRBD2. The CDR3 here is CASSLAGTTGTSGRFYEQYF. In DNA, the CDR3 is TGCGCCAGCAGCTTGGCAGGTACGACCGGGACTAGCGGCCGCTTCTACGAGCAGTACTTC.